These 10 T cell receptor beta chains share one sample of origin, sequenced in a study of shared clonotypes between healthy human individuals. TCRdb's copy holds only in-frame clones and misses some; the assay was immunoSEQ multiplex PCR. This table holds some 2,100,000 clones, approximately 94% found once. CD8 cells regarded as naive lacked CD45RO, were positively chosen for CCR7, and omitted terminally differentiated effector memory CD45RA+ cells. Sequencing was carried out using naive CD8+ T cells from PBMCs. The receptors here all came from a man between 18 and 29 years old in good health. Some clones in this sample may be carry-over from other donors' samples.

In its sample, this clone was seen once. The chain employs TRBV6-6 and TRBJ2-2; maybe TRBD1 (6 bases). From germline, CDR1 is MNHNY and CDR2 SVGAGI (reference sequence). CDR3 length equals 15 residues. V lost 2 bases and J 6 bases, leaving 13 bases between the germline ends. The CDR3 reads CASSYVRGGSGELFF. The CDR3 nucleotides read TGTGCCAGCAGTTACGTCAGGGGTGGTTCCGGGGAGCTGTTTTTT.

The chain is built from TRBV19 and TRBJ1-1, with D hard to call. V was trimmed by 9 bases and J by 1 base, leaving 12 bases between them. CDR1 and CDR2 (germline): LNHDA, SQIVND (reference sequence). This CDR3 comprises 13 residues. Here the CDR3 reads CASDSAGNTEAFF. For the CDR3, the DNA is TGTGCCAGCGACTCGGCGGGGAACACTGAAGCTTTCTTT.

This chain connects TRBV19 to TRBJ2-1, with D uncertain. CDR3 length: 15 amino acids. V was shortened by 3 bases and J by 4 bases, with 13 bases between the two germline ends. In germline, CDR1 is LNHDA, CDR2 SQIVND (reference sequence). Written as DNA, the CDR3 is TGTGCCAGTAGTATTCGAACAGCCGAATACAATGAGCAGTTCTTC. Translating it yields CASSIRTAEYNEQFF.

Concerning this clone itself: The same CDR3 can be traced to other DNA sequences in this sample. This sequence joins TRBV7-9 and TRBJ1-1, with a possible D match to TRBD1 (5 bases). The CDR3 extends over 13 amino acids. V gave up 1 base and J gave up 4 bases, with 7 bases separating them. Germline V gives CDR1 SEHNR, CDR2 FQNEAQ (reference sequence). CDR3 amino acids: CASSLVQGTEAFF. The CDR3 DNA reads TGTGCCAGCAGCTTAGTTCAGGGCACTGAAGCTTTCTTT.

The chain employs TRBV27 and TRBJ1-1; 7 bases align to TRBD1. The junction had 12 bases not matched to a gene; V was cut back by 5 bases and J by 3 bases. Germline V gene sequence: CDR1 MNHEY, CDR2 SMNVEV (reference sequence). CDR3 size: 16 residues. DNA of the CDR3: TGTGCCAGCAGTCCATACTATTCGACAGGGTACACTGAAGCTTTCTTT. Translation: CASSPYYSTGYTEAFF.

The chain has TRBV6-1 and TRBJ2-7, with D uncertain. V was cut by 4 bases and J by 7 bases, with 14 bases left in between. CDR3 size: 13 residues. The germline CDR1 and CDR2 sequences are MNHNS and SASEGT. The CDR3 is CASSAPLWREQYF. The DNA for the CDR3 is TGTGCCAGCAGTGCTCCTTTATGGAGAGAGCAGTACTTC.

This chain uses TRBV27 with TRBJ2-1, with D perhaps TRBD2 (6 bases). CDR1 and CDR2 from the germline V gene are MNHEY and SMNVEV (reference sequence). Trimming removed 4 bases at V and 6 bases at J, with 16 bases between. The CDR3 sequence is 15 residues long. CDR3 DNA sequence: TGTGCCAGCAGTTCCCCGGCAGGAGGGAGCAATGAGCAGTTCTTC. It translates to CASSSPAGGSNEQFF.

The chain recombines TRBV14 with TRBJ2-1; D not certain. CDR1 is SGHDN, CDR2 FVKESK, per germline. Deletions cut 0 bases from V and 7 bases from J, with 10 bases between. The CDR3 is made up of 14 amino acids. The CDR3 DNA reads TGTGCCAGCAGCCAAGATCGAGGCCAAAATGAGCAGTTCTTC. It specifies CASSQDRGQNEQFF.

CDR3 protein: CASSLFMDGTEAFF. The DNA for the CDR3 is TGTGCCAGCAGCTTGTTTATGGACGGCACTGAAGCTTTCTTT. The rearrangement uses TRBV5-6 and TRBJ1-1; no reliable D call. V lost 1 base and J 4 bases, leaving 11 bases between the germline ends. The CDR3 sequence is 14 residues long. The germline gives CDR1 SGHDT, CDR2 YYEEEE.

This rearrangement joins TRBV11-2 to TRBJ2-7, with TRBD2 matching 12 bases. This CDR3 has 14 residues. CDR1 SGHAT and CDR2 FQNNGV come from the germline V gene. J gave up 6 bases and V 5 bases, and 5 bases lay outside the gene matches. The CDR3 here is CASSATSGRTEQYF. The DNA of the CDR3 is TGTGCCAGCAGCGCCACTAGCGGGAGGACCGAGCAGTACTTC.